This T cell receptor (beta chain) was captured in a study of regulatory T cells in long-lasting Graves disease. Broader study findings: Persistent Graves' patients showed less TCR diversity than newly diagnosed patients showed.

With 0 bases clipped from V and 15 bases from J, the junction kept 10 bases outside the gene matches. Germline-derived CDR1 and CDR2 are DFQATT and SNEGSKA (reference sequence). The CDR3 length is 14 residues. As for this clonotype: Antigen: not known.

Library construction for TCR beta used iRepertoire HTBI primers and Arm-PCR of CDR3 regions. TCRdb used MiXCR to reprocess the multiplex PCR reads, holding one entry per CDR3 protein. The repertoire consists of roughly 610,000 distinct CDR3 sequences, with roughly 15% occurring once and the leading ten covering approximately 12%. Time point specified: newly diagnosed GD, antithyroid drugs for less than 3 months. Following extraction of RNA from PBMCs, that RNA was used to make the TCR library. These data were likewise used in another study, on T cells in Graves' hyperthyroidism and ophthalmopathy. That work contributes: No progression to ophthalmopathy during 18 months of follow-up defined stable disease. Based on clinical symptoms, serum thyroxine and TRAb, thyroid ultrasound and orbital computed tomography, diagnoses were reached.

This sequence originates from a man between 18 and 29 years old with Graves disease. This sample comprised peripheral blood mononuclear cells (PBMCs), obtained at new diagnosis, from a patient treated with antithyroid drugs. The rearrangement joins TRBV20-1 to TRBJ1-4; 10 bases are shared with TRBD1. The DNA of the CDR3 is TGCAGTGCTAGAGATCTCGGAGTGGGACAGGGGTTGTTTTTT. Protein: CSARDLGVGQGLFF.